Listed below are T cell receptor beta chains from one sample, sequenced in a study of cytomegalovirus exposure and HLA in healthy donors. Profiling relied on immunoSEQ multiplex PCR, and the TCRdb table lists in-frame clones only, not all of them. The sample lists about 130,000 clones; approximately 85% were seen once. Sequenced input: PBMCs. These receptor sequences come from a woman aged 25 to 39 in good health and CMV-seropositive. Each CDR3 is given with its conserved first and last residue. The D gene is left open where the match is weak. The listing skips clone size in some rows; elsewhere it reads once, few, many or a size class.

>TRBV9|.|TRBD2|TRBJ2-1
CASSPSPGTSGMYEQFF
TGTGCCAGCAGCCCATCCCCCGGGACTAGCGGGATGTATGAGCAGTTCTTC
>TRBV28|once|.|TRBJ1-1
CASRWTLKTEAFF
TGTGCCAGCAGGTGGACACTGAAAACTGAAGCTTTCTTT
>TRBV7-2|.|.|TRBJ2-2
CASSLDQGGELFF
TGTGCCAGCAGCTTGGACCAGGGCGGGGAGCTGTTTTTT
>TRBV4-2|.|.|TRBJ2-1
CASSHGGRDNEQFF
TGTGCCAGCAGCCACGGTGGCAGGGACAATGAGCAGTTCTTC
>TRBV5-1|.|.|TRBJ2-1
CASTWRYEQFF
TGCGCCAGCACGTGGAGGTATGAGCAGTTCTTC
>TRBV27|few|TRBD1|TRBJ1-6
CASSLMVGQVGSPLHF
TGTGCCAGCAGTTTAATGGTCGGACAGGTGGGTTCACCCCTCCACTTT
>TRBV9|.|TRBD2|TRBJ2-3
CASSDLSGITDTQYF
TGTGCCAGCAGCGACCTTAGCGGGATCACAGATACGCAGTATTTT
>TRBV7-2|once|.|TRBJ2-1
CASSSLRSSYNEQFF
TGTGCCAGCAGTTCTTTAAGGAGCTCCTACAATGAGCAGTTCTTC
>TRBV5-1|.|TRBD2|TRBJ2-1
CASSFTSGSYNEQFF
TGCGCCAGCAGCTTTACTAGCGGGAGCTACAATGAGCAGTTCTTC
>TRBV5-1|.|TRBD1|TRBJ1-6
CASSLGQGDSPLHF
TGCGCCAGCAGCCTGGGACAGGGGGATTCACCCCTCCACTTT
>TRBV28|.|.|TRBJ2-7
CASSPVGSSLVYEQYF
TGTGCCAGCAGTCCCGTGGGGAGTAGCTTGGTCTACGAGCAGTACTTC
>TRBV28|.|.|TRBJ1-1
CASSQAPSNTEAFF
TGTGCCAGCAGTCAAGCCCCGTCGAACACTGAAGCTTTCTTT
>TRBV19|few|TRBD1|TRBJ2-2
CASSPWTGVNTGELFF
TGTGCCAGTAGTCCCTGGACAGGGGTGAACACCGGGGAGCTGTTTTTT